This TCR beta chain was recorded in a study of Ad26.COV2.S vaccination and SARS-CoV-2 variants. About the research overall: Donor got 5x10^10 or 1x10^11 viral particles of Ad26.COV2.S.

Sequencing was performed with immunoSEQ multiplex PCR; in TCRdb, only in-frame clones are kept and a portion is missing. The data hold around 450,000 clones, with more than 80% observed a single time. Germline assignment: CDR1 MNHEY and CDR2 SMNVEV (reference sequence). V was cut by 6 bases and J by 6 bases, with 15 bases left in between. The CDR3 contains 14 residues. Treatment described: around 19 received Ad26.COV2.S at low or high dose, single or two shots; several received placebo; per-sample allocation not given. After the first vaccine or placebo injection, samples were drawn on day 63. The clonotype comes from a person between 18 and 59 years old who received the Ad26.COV2.S COVID-19 vaccine or a placebo. Sequencing used peripheral blood, obtained in a trial of Ad26.COV2.S vaccine versus placebo. The rearrangement links TRBV27 to TRBJ1-5; the D is unclear. CDR3 DNA: TGTGCCAGCAGCCCTGGACGATCAGGTCAGCCCCAGCATTTT. Its translation is CASSPGRSGQPQHF.